The 28 T cell receptor beta chains given below trace back to one sample, sequenced in a study of blood T cell repertoires in COVID-19. The repertoire was sequenced with immunoSEQ multiplex PCR; TCRdb's copy has only in-frame clones and lacks some. This sample has roughly 220,000 clones, with about 86% found just once. Specimen: peripheral blood. The receptors here all came from a woman aged 50 to 60 with COVID-19, enrolled during active disease.

The chain uses TRBV11-2 and TRBJ2-1, with 8 bases aligning to TRBD1. The length of the CDR3 is 15 residues. CDR1 is SGHAT, CDR2 FQNNGV, per germline. Trimming took 4 bases from V and 4 from J; bases not matched to a gene: 6. CDR3 DNA sequence: TGTGCCAGCAGCTCCCCAGGGGGCACGTACAATGAGCAGTTCTTC. Amino acids: CASSSPGGTYNEQFF.

V and J are TRBV15 and TRBJ1-1; 7 positions match TRBD1. Germline CDR1 LNHNV, CDR2 YYDKDF (reference sequence). The CDR3 is made up of 15 amino acids. The junction had 5 bases not matched to a gene; V was cut back by 0 bases and J by 4 bases. This chain's CDR3 is CATSRETGLITEAFF. Written as DNA, the CDR3 is TGTGCCACCAGCAGAGAGACAGGGTTGATCACTGAAGCTTTCTTT.

The chain uses TRBV11-2 and TRBJ1-2; TRBD1 might be the D (6 bases). The CDR3 spans 16 residues. V was pared by 5 bases and J by 5 bases, with 21 bases between. Germline CDR1 and CDR2: SGHAT and FQNNGV. CDR3 protein: CASSPFSRETGYGYTF. The CDR3 DNA follows: TGTGCCAGCAGCCCTTTCTCCCGAGAGACAGGTTATGGCTACACCTTC.

This clone was detected only once. This sequence joins TRBV18 and TRBJ1-2, with D maybe TRBD1 (5 bases). The V and J ends lost 0 bases and 5 bases respectively, with 13 bases between them. The CDR3 covers 15 residues. The germline gives CDR1 KGHSH, CDR2 LQKENI. This chain's CDR3 is CASSPPVGQGYGYTF. CDR3 in DNA: TGTGCCAGCTCACCACCGGTCGGGCAGGGATATGGCTACACCTTC.

This clone has only one observation. The rearrangement uses TRBV10-1 and TRBJ2-1; 11 nucleotides align to TRBD2. J gave up 7 bases and V 2 bases, and 1 base lay outside the gene matches. This CDR3 contains 14 residues. Germline CDR1 WNHNN, CDR2 SYGVQD (reference sequence). CDR3 coding DNA: TGCGCCAGCAGTGAGGCTAGCGGGGGGAATGAGCAGTTCTTC. Translation: CASSEASGGNEQFF.

The rearrangement uses TRBV27 and TRBJ2-5, with 14 bases matching TRBD2. Looked up from germline, CDR1 is MNHEY and CDR2 is SMNVEV (reference sequence). This CDR3 comprises 17 residues. After removal of 2 bases from V and 1 base from J, the junction contained 3 bases not matched to a gene. The chain's CDR3 is CASSLKTSGGAQETQYF. As DNA, the CDR3 is TGTGCCAGCAGTTTAAAGACTAGCGGGGGGGCCCAAGAGACCCAGTACTTC.

This chain joins TRBV27 and TRBJ2-5, with no clear D. CDR3 length: 14 residues. The V end was cut by 4 bases, the J end by 0 bases, with 9 bases between. Germline lookup yields CDR1 MNHEY and CDR2 SMNVEV (reference sequence). The CDR3 DNA sequence: TGTGCCAGCAGTTCCGCAGGTAACCAAGAGACCCAGTACTTC. Its translation is CASSSAGNQETQYF.

This clone was detected ten times or more. The chain employs TRBV7-6 and TRBJ1-4, with unresolved D. Germline V gene sequence: CDR1 SGHVS, CDR2 FNYEAQ. The CDR3 length is 16 residues. V gave up 4 bases and J gave up 0 bases, with 12 bases separating them. The CDR3 here is CASSSLGVATNEKLFF. The CDR3 bases are TGTGCCAGCAGCTCGCTGGGAGTTGCAACTAATGAAAAACTGTTTTTT.

The chain links TRBV5-4 to TRBJ2-3; D remains ambiguous. The CDR3 spans 13 residues. Trimming removed 4 bases at V and 0 bases at J, with 6 bases between. Germline assignment: CDR1 SGHNT and CDR2 YYREEE (reference sequence). This CDR3 reads CASSGTSTDTQYF. The CDR3 DNA sequence: TGTGCCAGCAGCGGTACTAGCACAGATACGCAGTATTTT.

V usage is TRBV12-3 or TRBV12-4 and J usage is TRBJ2-7; D may be TRBD1 (6 bases). The CDR3 is 13 residues long. V lost 3 bases, J lost 5 bases, and 11 bases lay in between. The CDR3 region is CASSFRGYHEQYF. The DNA of the CDR3 is TGTGCCAGCAGTTTCAGGGGTTACCACGAGCAGTACTTC.

The V gene is TRBV11-3, the J gene TRBJ1-6, with TRBD1 as a possible D gene (5 bases). Deletions cut 5 bases from V and 0 bases from J, with 14 bases between. The CDR3 has 17 amino acids. Germline V CDR1 and CDR2: SGHNT, YENEEA. CDR3 DNA: TGTGCCAGCAGCCCCTATGACGGGGGCTCCTATAATTCACCCCTCCACTTT. It encodes CASSPYDGGSYNSPLHF.

The V and J genes are TRBV5-1 and TRBJ1-2; 9 positions match TRBD1. Germline V gene lookup returns CDR1 SGHRS and CDR2 YFSETQ. With V trimmed by 0 bases and J by 8 bases, 11 bases remained unmatched. The CDR3 covers 16 residues. Written as DNA, the CDR3 is TGCGCCAGCAGCTTGGCCCGTACAGGGGGCCATAAGGGCTACACCTTC. It specifies CASSLARTGGHKGYTF.

The genes are TRBV24-1 and TRBJ1-5; D gene ambiguous. The CDR3 is 19 residues long. V was shortened by 4 bases and J by 5 bases, with 26 bases between the two germline ends. The germline V gene has CDR1 KGHDR and CDR2 SFDVKD. The CDR3 loop is CATSDPRRRTGLTYQPQHF. Here the CDR3 DNA reads TGTGCCACCAGTGACCCTAGGAGGAGAACTGGATTAACCTATCAGCCCCAGCATTTT.

The CDR3: CASSRRQGAGNQPQHF. In nucleotides, the CDR3 is TGTGCCAGTAGTAGAAGACAGGGGGCAGGCAATCAGCCCCAGCATTTT. The chain combines TRBV19 with TRBJ1-5, with 10 bases matching TRBD1. This CDR3 comprises 16 residues. Trimming at V came to 4 bases and at J to 2 bases, leaving 5 bases not matched to a gene. Germline V CDR1 and CDR2: LNHDA, SQIVND (reference sequence).

This clone was observed a few times. The chain employs TRBV10-1 and TRBJ2-5; TRBD2 agrees at 15 bases. This CDR3 contains 15 residues. The trim removed 5 bases at V and 5 bases at J, leaving 3 bases unmatched. CDR1 is WNHNN, CDR2 SYGVQD, per germline (reference sequence). CDR3 nucleotides: TGCGCCAGCAGTCCGGGACTAGCGGGGGGTGAGACCCAGTACTTC. Translation gives CASSPGLAGGETQYF.

This chain joins TRBV3-1 (or the pseudogene TRBV3-2) and TRBJ2-7; 9 bases align to TRBD2. V dropped 1 base and J dropped 3; count of bases not matched to a gene: 4. The CDR3 length is 15 residues. Germline V CDR1 and CDR2: LGHDT, YNNKEL (reference sequence). This CDR3 reads CASSQGLAAYYEQYF. In DNA, the CDR3 is TGTGCCAGCAGCCAAGGACTAGCGGCATACTACGAGCAGTACTTC.

The V call is TRBV4-2, the J call TRBJ2-7; D unclear. The CDR3 consists of 13 residues. Germline assignment: CDR1 LGHNA and CDR2 YNFKEQ. Trimming stripped 1 base from V and 1 base from J, with 5 bases between. CDR3 nucleotides: TGTGCCAGCAGCCAAGTTAGATCCTACGAGCAGTACTTC. Protein sequence: CASSQVRSYEQYF.

The CDR3 here is CASRALLTGELFF. CDR3 bases: TGTGCCAGCAGAGCCCTCCTCACCGGGGAGCTGTTTTTT. This chain joins TRBV3-1 (or the pseudogene TRBV3-2) and TRBJ2-2; the D is unclear. Trimming cost V 6 bases and J 4 bases, with 9 bases left between them. The CDR3 extends over 13 amino acids. CDR1 is LGHDT and CDR2 is YNNKEL in the germline V gene (reference sequence).

This sequence joins TRBV11-2 and TRBJ2-5, with 8 nucleotides matching TRBD2. In germline, CDR1 is SGHAT, CDR2 FQNNGV. The CDR3 contains 17 residues. Losses at the gene ends were 4 bases for V and 0 bases for J; bases not matched to a gene: 10. The DNA of the CDR3 is TGTGCCAGCAGCTCGCGGGGGGACGAGTCGTACCAAGAGACCCAGTACTTC. It specifies CASSSRGDESYQETQYF.

The chain has TRBV9 and TRBJ2-1; possibly TRBD1 for D (6 bases). CDR1 and CDR2 (germline): SGDLS, YYNGEE. V lost 4 bases to trimming and J lost 8 bases, with 19 bases between them. The length of the CDR3 is 15 residues. In nucleotides, the CDR3 is TGTGCCAGCAGCCCCCACCGGACAGTGTACGATGAGCAGTTCTTC. It encodes CASSPHRTVYDEQFF.

There are a few counts of this clone. V and J are TRBV5-6 and TRBJ2-4; TRBD2 matches at 13 bases. Looked up from germline, CDR1 is SGHDT and CDR2 is YYEEEE. The CDR3 spans 16 residues. V was pared by 5 bases and J by 7 bases, with 9 bases of the junction left unmatched. The CDR3 nucleotides are TGTGCCAGCAGTCCACTAGCGGGGGGGCTAATTAACATTCAGTACTTC. It encodes CASSPLAGGLINIQYF. The full variable domain, completed using reference TRBV5-6 and TRBJ2-4, is DAGVTQSPTHLIKTRGQQVTLRCSPKSGHDTVSWYQQALGQGPQFIFQYYEEEERQRGNFPDRFSGHQFPNYSSELNVNALLLGDSALYLCASSPLAGGLINIQYFGAGTRLSVL.

The rearrangement uses TRBV30 and TRBJ2-1; perhaps TRBD1 as D (6 bases). The germline V gene encodes CDR1 GTSNPN and CDR2 SVGIG (reference sequence). This CDR3 comprises 15 residues. The V end lost 2 bases, the J end lost 4 bases, and 15 bases lay between the germline ends. CDR3 in amino acids: CAWSIWGTFYNEQFF. DNA for the CDR3: TGTGCCTGGAGTATTTGGGGGACATTTTACAATGAGCAGTTCTTC.

The J gene is TRBJ2-1, the V gene TRBV11-2, with D maybe TRBD1 (5 bases). This CDR3 comprises 13 residues. Germline V CDR1 and CDR2: SGHAT, FQNNGV. The V and J ends lost 0 bases and 6 bases respectively, with 6 bases between them. The CDR3 here is CASSLDRGNEQFF. Written as DNA, the CDR3 is TGTGCCAGCAGCTTAGATAGGGGCAATGAGCAGTTCTTC.

This clone was found a few times. J is TRBJ1-2 and V is TRBV24-1; D unclear. This CDR3 is built from 12 residues. The V end lost 3 bases, the J end lost 4 bases, and 5 bases lay between the germline ends. Germline V CDR1 and CDR2: KGHDR, SFDVKD. CDR3 nucleotides: TGTGCCACCAGTGATCTCAGCTATGGCTACACCTTC. Translated: CATSDLSYGYTF.

A word on this clone: Other DNA sequences in this sample translate to the same CDR3. J is TRBJ1-6 and V is TRBV19; 8 bases align to TRBD1. The trim removed 7 bases at V and 6 bases at J, leaving 2 bases unmatched. Germline loops: CDR1 LNHDA, CDR2 SQIVND (reference sequence). This CDR3 contains 13 residues. The CDR3 DNA is TGTGCCAGTAATGACAGGGGTAATTCACCCCTCCACTTT. This gives the protein CASNDRGNSPLHF.

The rearrangement joins TRBV4-1 to TRBJ1-1; TRBD1 agrees at 7 bases. CDR1 MGHRA and CDR2 YSYEKL come from the germline V gene. The trim removed 4 bases at V and 3 bases at J, leaving 5 bases unmatched. The CDR3 loop spans 14 amino acids. The CDR3 DNA follows: TGCGCCAGCAGCCGACAGGGTGTGGACACTGAAGCTTTCTTT. Translating it yields CASSRQGVDTEAFF.

This rearrangement joins TRBV7-9 to TRBJ1-2, with 7 bases identical to TRBD1. The CDR3 sequence is 18 residues long. J gave up 3 bases and V 5 bases, and 18 bases lay outside the gene matches. Looked up from germline, CDR1 is SEHNR and CDR2 is FQNEAQ (reference sequence). CDR3 amino acids: CASSRNQDRAPLDYGYTF. CDR3 DNA sequence: TGTGCCAGCAGCCGCAACCAAGACAGGGCACCGTTGGACTATGGCTACACCTTC.

The chain joins TRBV10-3 to TRBJ1-5; D may be TRBD1 (6 bases). The germline gives CDR1 ENHRY, CDR2 SYGVKD. V lost 2 bases and J lost 3, with 14 bases in between. This CDR3 region has 16 residues. This CDR3 reads CAISEAGAMHNQPQHF. The CDR3 DNA is TGTGCCATCAGTGAGGCAGGGGCGATGCACAATCAGCCCCAGCATTTT.